This entry is about one T cell receptor beta chain. The sample is drawn from a study of blood T cell repertoires in COVID-19. As for the study in general: Specimens from acute and convalescent COVID-19 originated in the United States, Italy and Spain. Sample material is recorded as cDNA or gDNA derived from T cells, B-cell-depleted T cells, or PBMCs.

Original handling: Amplification of reference gene primers was used by the study to estimate nucleated cell counts. The table came from immunoSEQ multiplex PCR; TCRdb's copy has only in-frame clones and leaves some out. D and trimming come from the DNA, and the V and J calls and clone size come from that table. Of roughly 200,000 clones listed, around three quarters are singletons. Germline CDR1 and CDR2: MGHRA and YSYEKL. The junction had 11 bases not matched to a gene; V was cut back by 3 bases and J by 7 bases. The CDR3 spans 17 residues. Sequenced material: peripheral blood. The clonotype originates from a woman in her 70s with acute or convalescent COVID-19. The chain links TRBV4-1 to TRBJ2-2, with TRBD1 matching 10 bases. For the CDR3, the DNA is TGCGCCAGCAGCCAGTCACCGGACAGGGGGACGGGCGGGGAGCTGTTTTTT. It translates to CASSQSPDRGTGGELFF.